Below, one TCR beta chain is given with its context. This specimen comes from a study of blood T cell repertoires in COVID-19. Across the study: Donors in the United States, Italy and Spain gave samples during acute or convalescent COVID-19. Sample material is recorded as cDNA or gDNA derived from T cells, B-cell-depleted T cells, or PBMCs.

The V gene lost 8 bases and the J gene lost 0 bases, with 14 bases spanning the gap. Germline assignment: CDR1 MNHEY and CDR2 SVGAGI. This CDR3 is built from 15 residues. Original data processing: Amplification of reference gene primers provided the estimated nucleated cell counts. Libraries were prepared by immunoSEQ multiplex PCR; TCRdb keeps only in-frame clonotypes and omits some of them. Clone size and the V and J calls come from that table; the DNA yielded D and trimming. The table includes 390,000 or so clones, more than 75% detected once. Source material: peripheral blood. The chain employs TRBV6-5 and TRBJ2-1; D is possibly TRBD2 (5 bases). This receptor was identified in a woman aged 30 to 39 with COVID-19, enrolled during active disease. CDR3 loop: CASHPSGPSYNEQFF. CDR3 coding DNA: TGTGCCAGCCATCCCAGCGGACCCTCCTACAATGAGCAGTTCTTC.